This entry describes one T cell receptor (beta chain). As yet, its antigen is unknown. Some clones are missing from TCRdb's copy, which holds only in-frame ones; the method was immunoSEQ multiplex PCR. Of 120,000 to 150,000 clones detected, 85% to 95% appear once; the ten largest clones hold about 3%. The data belong to a study of T cell responses to AZD1222 COVID-19 vaccine. Study results and caveats: Nearly half of spike-specific TCRs reportedly target variant regions that are unmutated in the B.1.351 and B.1.1.7 variants. A rise in Spike-specific TCR breadth and depth followed two AZD1222 doses. Mostly white British, mostly female donors; authors suggested clonal diversity may be underestimated. Repertoire sampling was restricted to post-peak T cell response timepoints.

The V and J ends lost 11 bases and 4 bases, in that order; junction bases with no gene match: 8. This CDR3 is built from 15 residues. This TCR came from an adult in good health. The chain employs TRBV23-1 and TRBJ1-6; 10 nucleotides agree with TRBD1. TRBV23-1 is filed as an ORF, its function uncertain. The material was peripheral blood, obtained on day 0 of MenACWY control vaccination. The DNA for the CDR3 is TGCGCCCGAAGGACAGGGGGTGTTTATAATTCACCCCTCCACTTT. Residues: CARRTGGVYNSPLHF.